This T cell receptor beta chain was found in a study of T cells after posttransplantation cyclophosphamide. The germline CDR1 and CDR2 sequences are SGHDT and YYEEEE. The ends lost 1 base at V and 0 bases at J; junction bases unmatched: 1. The CDR3 contains 16 residues. Data came from immunoSEQ multiplex PCR; TCRdb stores just in-frame clones and leaves some out. The table includes approximately 52,000 clones, approximately 86% detected once. The genes are TRBV5-6 and TRBJ2-3, with TRBD2 identical over 11 bases. Sequenced sample: PBMCs. This TCR derives from a man aged 25-45 years with a blood cancer, CMV-positive, and with a related stem cell donor. The CDR3 coding sequence is TGTGCCAGCAGCTTGAGGACTAGCGGGAGCACAGATACGCAGTATTTT. Translated, it gives CASSLRTSGSTDTQYF.